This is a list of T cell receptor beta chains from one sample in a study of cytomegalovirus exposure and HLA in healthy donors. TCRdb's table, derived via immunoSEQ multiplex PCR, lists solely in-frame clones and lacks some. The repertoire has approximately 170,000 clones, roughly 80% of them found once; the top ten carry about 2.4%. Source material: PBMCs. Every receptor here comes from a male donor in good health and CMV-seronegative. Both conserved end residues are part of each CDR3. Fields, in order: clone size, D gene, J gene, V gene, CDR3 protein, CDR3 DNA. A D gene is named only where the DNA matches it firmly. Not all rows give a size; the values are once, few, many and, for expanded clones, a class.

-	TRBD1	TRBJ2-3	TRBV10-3	CAISGQGKVSTDTQYF	TGTGCCATCAGTGGACAGGGAAAAGTTAGCACAGATACGCAGTATTTT
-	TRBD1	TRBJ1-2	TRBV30	CAWDIGQGVNYGYTF	TGTGCCTGGGATATCGGACAGGGGGTCAACTATGGCTACACCTTC
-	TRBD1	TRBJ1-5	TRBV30	CACTTGQGGNQPQHF	TGTGCCTGTACTACGGGACAGGGAGGCAATCAGCCCCAGCATTTT
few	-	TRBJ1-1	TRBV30	CAWSWTRRGTSAFF	TGTGCCTGGAGTTGGACGCGGCGGGGGACTTCAGCTTTCTTT
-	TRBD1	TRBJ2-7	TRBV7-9	CASSPGQGAHEQYF	TGTGCCAGCAGCCCGGGACAGGGGGCGCACGAGCAGTACTTC
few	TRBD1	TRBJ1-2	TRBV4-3	CASSQDRWTGKGYPF	TGCGCCAGCAGCCAAGACAGGTGGACAGGGAAAGGCTACCCCTTC
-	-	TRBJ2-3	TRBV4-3	CASSQDLSTDTQYF	TGCGCCAGCAGCCAAGACTTGAGCACAGATACGCAGTATTTT
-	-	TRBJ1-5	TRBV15	CATSRTGTPQPQHF	TGTGCCACCAGCAGAACAGGGACCCCCCAGCCCCAGCATTTT
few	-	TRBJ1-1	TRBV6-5	CASSYDSQAKAFF	TGTGCCAGCAGCTACGATAGCCAAGCGAAAGCTTTCTTT
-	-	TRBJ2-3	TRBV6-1	CASSERADTQYF	TGTGCCAGCAGTGAACGGGCAGATACGCAGTATTTT
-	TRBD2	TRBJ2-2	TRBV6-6	CASRILAGKNTGELFF	TGTGCCAGCAGGATACTAGCGGGGAAGAACACCGGGGAGCTGTTTTTT
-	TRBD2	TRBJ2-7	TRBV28	CASSFPRLAGASYEQYF	TGTGCCAGCAGTTTCCCCCGACTAGCGGGAGCCTCCTACGAGCAGTACTTC
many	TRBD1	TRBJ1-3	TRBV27	CATRGAGSGNTIYF	TGTGCCACCAGGGGGGCAGGGTCTGGAAACACCATATATTTT
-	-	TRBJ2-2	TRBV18	CASSPQSGDYGELFF	TGTGCCAGCTCACCACAGTCAGGGGATTACGGGGAGCTGTTTTTT
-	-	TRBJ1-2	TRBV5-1	CASSLEAGPSYGYTF	TGCGCCAGCAGCTTGGAGGCAGGGCCATCCTATGGCTACACCTTC
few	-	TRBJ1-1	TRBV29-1	CSVEAGLKAFF	TGCAGCGTTGAGGCCGGGTTGAAAGCTTTCTTT
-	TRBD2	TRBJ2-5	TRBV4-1	CASSQERGGPLETQYF	TGCGCCAGCAGCCAAGAGCGGGGGGGCCCTTTAGAGACCCAGTACTTC
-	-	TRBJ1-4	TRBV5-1	CASSLGGVNEKLFF	TGCGCCAGCTCACTCGGCGGGGTAAATGAAAAACTGTTTTTT
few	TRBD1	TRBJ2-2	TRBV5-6	CASSLYVQGSTGELFF	TGTGCCAGCAGCTTGTATGTACAGGGGTCCACCGGGGAGCTGTTTTTT
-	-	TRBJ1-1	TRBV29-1	CSGGTRLMNTEAFF	TGCAGCGGGGGGACTAGACTGATGAACACTGAAGCTTTCTTT
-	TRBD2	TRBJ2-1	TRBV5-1	CASSSTSGASYNEQFF	TGCGCCAGCAGCTCGACTAGCGGAGCGTCCTACAATGAGCAGTTCTTC
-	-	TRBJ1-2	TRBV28	CASSFIGGKDGYTF	TGTGCCAGCAGTTTTATTGGGGGCAAGGACGGCTACACCTTC
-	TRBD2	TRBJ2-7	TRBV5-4	CASSHGTSGSRNDYEQYF	TGTGCCAGCAGCCACGGGACTAGCGGGAGCAGGAACGACTACGAGCAGTACTTC